This is a list of T cell receptor beta chains from one sample in a study of T cell changes during pregnancy in multiple sclerosis. Measured with immunoSEQ multiplex PCR; TCRdb has only the in-frame clones, and not every one. The sample carries about 48,000 clones, around 94% recorded once. The sample was CD4+ T cells from peripheral blood mononuclear cells, taken in the second trimester of pregnancy. The receptors here all came from a female donor in good health, enrolled as a control in a pregnancy study. The conserved cysteine and the conserved F or W are not part of the CDR3 here. The D gene is left open where the match is weak.

D	V	CDR3
-	TRBV7-9	ASSPPGGSDRADTQY
-	TRBV5-4	ASSRDFEITTDTQY
-	TRBV14	ASSQGPWRSSSYNEQF
-	TRBV6-5	ASSYIGRRGEQY
TRBD1	TRBV28	ASNPRGRLTEAF
-	TRBV9	ASSVEPQNTEAF
TRBD1	TRBV5-1	ASSAETTGGEQY
TRBD2	TRBV5-4	ASSLGGGLAEETQY
-	TRBV7-9	ASSLDQGYGNQPQH
TRBD1	TRBV5-4	ASSVTGDRTDTQY
-	TRBV28	ASSLLFSYNEQF
TRBD1	TRBV4-2	ASSLSQGTAKNTIY
-	TRBV7-8	ASSLALGAKGQPQH
-	TRBV7-9	ASSPTGLTSAGELF
TRBD1	TRBV4-3	ASSQETGGTSKY
-	TRBV9	ASSVVIGGNEQF
-	TRBV9	ASSPNTGDEQF
TRBD2	TRBV5-1	ASVLVSGRDNEQF
TRBD2	TRBV5-4	ATLPSGSINEQF
-	TRBV4-1	ASSQEPDSGSPLH
TRBD2	TRBV15	ATSSPGRAVSDTQY
TRBD2	TRBV29-1	SVSRGGSTDTQY
TRBD2	TRBV15	ATSRDGWEGNEQF
TRBD1	TRBV2	ASTTFGTGNQPQH
TRBD1	TRBV29-1	SGASGTDTEAF
TRBD1	TRBV18	ASSPGMRQGNEQY
TRBD1	TRBV6-6	ASSYQDRGTEAF
-	TRBV29-1	SVAGSPQKDGYT
-	TRBV18	ASSWRMEETQY
TRBD2	TRBV9	ASSVDSGSRDTQY
-	TRBV7-9	ASSLVTGGPQH
-	TRBV11-3	ASSLDQTYEQY
TRBD2	TRBV6-6	ASSPPRVREEAGQY
TRBD1	TRBV29-1	SGGQGVLNEQF
-	TRBV11-2	ASSLDRAGLNTEAF
-	TRBV28	ASSVLGGEKETQY
-	TRBV11-2	ASSLPGLDTQY
-	TRBV19	ASSIVVRTASTDTQY
TRBD1	TRBV10-2	ASNQGARTEAF
-	TRBV28	ASSFSRGAFQPQH
TRBD1	TRBV6-1	ASSAQGDLTEAF
-	TRBV18	ASSPGSQETQY
TRBD1	TRBV18	ASSPTQGVGNYGYT
TRBD2	TRBV7-9	ASSPPISTSGGPDTQY
TRBD1	TRBV25-1	ASTRTGSTTDTQY
TRBD1	TRBV7-2	ASSSGGETQY
TRBD1	TRBV28	ASSSASGQGRGETQY